This T cell receptor beta chain is from a study of beta chain features in type 1 diabetes listed by TCRdb under 2018. About the full investigation: Mean age, gender distribution, total cell number and subset yield were not different between patients and healthy donors. Naive and central memory subsets were obtained from all 30 or so donors, but regulatory and stem cell-like memory subsets were isolated from only 8 patients and roughly eight healthy donors. In the study, recently diagnosed type 1 diabetes patients and matched healthy donors were compared on the TCRB repertoires of their sorted circulating CD4+ T cell subsets. A total of around 110,000,000 sorted cells were examined across all samples, and a strong correlation was observed between cell number per subset and RNA yield. Here is what the overall study found, with its caveats: Patients with type 1 diabetes made fewer insertions and deleted more nucleotides at VDJ recombination sites, implying thymic rearrangement abnormalities. Shorter templates might be favored by PCR, yet because patient and control samples were amplified and corrected together, any such skew would affect both groups equally. A moderate but significant shortening of TCRB CDR3 length was observed in type 1 diabetes patients in all four CD4+ subsets. HLA sub-analyses involved small numbers of individuals, so any influence of HLA type on TCRB rearrangement remained unresolved. Naive, central memory and regulatory TCRB repertoires appeared more similar among patients than among healthy donors. Because cDNA was sequenced instead of genomic DNA, highly expressing activated cells could be over-represented, though the groups showed no difference in activation or CD3 levels.

V and J are truncated by 0 bases and 5 bases respectively, leaving an intervening sequence of 11 bases. Spanning cysteine to phenylalanine, the CDR3 consists of 14 amino acids. Only the CDR3 DNA is retained, 42 bases long and in frame from the first base. Reading the germline V gene gives CDR1 SGDLS and CDR2 YYNGEE. About this clone: Its specific antigen is unknown. Nothing much larger sits one base from this clone, and base qualities are not available.

The entire isolated RNA was reverse transcribed using the High Capacity cDNA Reverse Transcription Kit, and thus expressed TCRB transcripts were sequenced. Naive, central memory and regulatory T cell samples underwent deep immunoSEQ sequencing, averaging around 3.6 million total reads per sample. Sorted cells were lysed in RLT buffer and RNA was extracted with DNase-treated RNeasy Micro or Mini kits, depending on cell number. Each cell subset was processed separately to prevent cross-contamination, with patient and healthy donor samples processed together. Using the immunoSEQ multiplex PCR, TCRB sequences were amplified from cDNA into 87-bp fragments spanning the CDR3 region. Sequencing of the amplicons was done on the Illumina HiSeq platform. The authors' analysis ran thus. PCR bias was corrected computationally using synthetic template baselines, and reads within Hamming distance 2 were collapsed, with unmergeable singletons discarded. Reads were aligned against IMGT so that V, D and J genes, CDR3 length and insertions or deletions at six rearrangement sites could be assigned. Within each subset, clonotype counts were normalized to sorted cell number, after which true diversity and Gini coefficients were computed with the tcR R package. The overlap coefficient, calculated on TCRB nucleotide sequences, was used to quantify repertoire sharing. Out-of-frame TCRB sequences from naive cells were analyzed as a proxy for the pre-selection repertoire. The table was pulled from immuneACCESS by TCRdb, which kept in-frame rearrangements only. Such tables lose some clones; where checked, under half of the loss comes from unresolved V genes, and the rest has no known cause. That table gives V, J and clone size, and the DNA gave D and trimming. This sample gives some 350,000 clones in total; 13% of them show up just once. About 0.016% of the sample lies in the top ten.

From each donor, a single peripheral blood sample of around 120 mL on average was drawn into heparinised tubes. Naive, central memory, regulatory and stem cell-like memory CD4+ T cells were sorted on a BD FACSAria II using a panel including CD45RO, CCR7, CD25, CD127, CD95 and CD27. All sorted populations exceeded 95% purity. PBMCs were separated immediately by Lymphoprep density gradient centrifugation and were stained directly, without being cultured. So that batch effects would be minimized, each experiment stained and sorted samples in pairs, pairing one healthy donor with one patient. Sequencing input: naive CD4+ T cells from blood. The cell subset or site label, read with the paper, signifies: true naive CD4+ T cells. The origin of this receptor is a woman between 18 and 30 years old with type 1 diabetes. The chain couples TRBV9 to TRBJ1-1, with TRBD1 perhaps the D gene, on 5 matching bases. The nucleotides are TGTGCCAGCAGCGTAGGCAGGGAAAGGACTGAAGCTTTCTTT. The encoded protein is CASSVGRERTEAFF. The CDR3 plus the reference TRBV9 and TRBJ1-1 genes for the other parts give the full variable domain: DSGVTQTPKHLITATGQRVTLRCSPRSGDLSVYWYQQSLDQGLQFLIQYYNGEERAKGNILERFSAQQFPDLHSELNLSSLELGDSALYFCASSVGRERTEAFFGQGTRLTVV.